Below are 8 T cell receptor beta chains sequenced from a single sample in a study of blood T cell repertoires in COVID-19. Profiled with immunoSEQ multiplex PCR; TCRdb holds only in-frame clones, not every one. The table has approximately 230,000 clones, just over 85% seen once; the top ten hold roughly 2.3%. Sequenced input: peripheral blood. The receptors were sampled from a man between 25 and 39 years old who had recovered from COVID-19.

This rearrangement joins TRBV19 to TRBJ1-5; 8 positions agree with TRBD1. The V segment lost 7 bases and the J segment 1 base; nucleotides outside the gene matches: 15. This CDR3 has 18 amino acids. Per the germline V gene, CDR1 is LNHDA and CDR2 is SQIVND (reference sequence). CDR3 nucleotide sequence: TGTGCCAGTAAGGCTTTAGGACAGGGAAGTAACAGCAATCAGCCCCAGCATTTT. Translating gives CASKALGQGSNSNQPQHF.

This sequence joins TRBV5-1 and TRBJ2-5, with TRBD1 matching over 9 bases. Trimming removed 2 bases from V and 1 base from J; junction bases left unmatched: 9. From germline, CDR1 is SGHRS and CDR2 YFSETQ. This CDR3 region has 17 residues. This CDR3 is CASSLQGAQSGQETQYF. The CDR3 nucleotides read TGCGCCAGCAGCTTACAGGGGGCGCAAAGTGGCCAAGAGACCCAGTACTTC.

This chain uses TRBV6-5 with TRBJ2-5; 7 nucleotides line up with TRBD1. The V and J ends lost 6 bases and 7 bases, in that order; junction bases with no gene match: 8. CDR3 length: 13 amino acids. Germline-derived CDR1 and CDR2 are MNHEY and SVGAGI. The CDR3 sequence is CASSSGGTGTQYF. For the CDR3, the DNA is TGTGCCAGCAGCTCAGGGGGAACGGGGACCCAGTACTTC.

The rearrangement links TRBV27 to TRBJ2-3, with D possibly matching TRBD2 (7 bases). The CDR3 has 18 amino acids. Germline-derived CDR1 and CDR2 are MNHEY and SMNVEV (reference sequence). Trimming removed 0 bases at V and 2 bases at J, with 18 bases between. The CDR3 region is CASSLSYRRGTYTDTQYF. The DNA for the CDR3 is TGTGCCAGCAGTTTATCGTACCGGCGGGGGACATACACAGATACGCAGTATTTT.

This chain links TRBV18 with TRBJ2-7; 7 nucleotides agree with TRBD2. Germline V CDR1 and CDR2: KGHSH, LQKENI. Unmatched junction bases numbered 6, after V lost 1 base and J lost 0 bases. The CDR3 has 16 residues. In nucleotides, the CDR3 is TGTGCCAGCTCACCACAAGTGGGGGGGGGCTCCTACGAGCAGTACTTC. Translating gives CASSPQVGGGSYEQYF.

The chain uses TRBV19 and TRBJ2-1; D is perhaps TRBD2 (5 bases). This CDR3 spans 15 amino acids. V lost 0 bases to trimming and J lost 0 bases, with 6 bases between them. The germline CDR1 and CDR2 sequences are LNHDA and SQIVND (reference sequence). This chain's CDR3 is CASSIDRDSYNEQFF. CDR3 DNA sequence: TGTGCCAGTAGTATAGACCGGGACTCCTACAATGAGCAGTTCTTC.

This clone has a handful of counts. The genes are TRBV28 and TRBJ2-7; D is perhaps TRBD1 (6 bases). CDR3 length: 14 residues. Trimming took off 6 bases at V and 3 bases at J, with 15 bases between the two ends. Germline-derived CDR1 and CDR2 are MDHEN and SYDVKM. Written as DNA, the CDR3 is TGTGCCAGCAGCCAGGACAGAAGCCTCTACGAGCAGTACTTC. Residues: CASSQDRSLYEQYF.

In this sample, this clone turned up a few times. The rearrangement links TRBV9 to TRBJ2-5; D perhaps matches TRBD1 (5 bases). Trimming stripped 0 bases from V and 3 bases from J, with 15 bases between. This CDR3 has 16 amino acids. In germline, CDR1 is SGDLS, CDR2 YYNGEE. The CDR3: CASSVGVETVKETQYF. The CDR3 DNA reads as TGTGCCAGCAGCGTAGGTGTGGAGACAGTAAAAGAGACCCAGTACTTC.